These 17 T cell receptor beta chains share one sample of origin, sequenced in a study of cytomegalovirus exposure and HLA in healthy donors. PCR primers comprised 60 Vbeta and 13 Jbeta primers. Profiling relied on immunoSEQ multiplex PCR, and the TCRdb table lists in-frame clones only, not all of them. The sample holds some 150,000 clones, 71% seen once. Sample: PBMCs. All receptors derive from a woman aged 25 to 39 in good health and CMV-seronegative.

This chain links TRBV27 with TRBJ2-7; 9 bases are shared with TRBD1. The germline V gene has CDR1 MNHEY and CDR2 SMNVEV (reference sequence). The CDR3 loop spans 15 amino acids. The trim removed 4 bases at V and 4 bases at J, leaving 8 bases unmatched. CDR3 region: CASSSIAGTGYEQYF. CDR3 DNA: TGTGCCAGCAGTTCTATCGCCGGGACAGGGTACGAGCAGTACTTC.

This chain uses TRBV7-6 with TRBJ1-3; D remains ambiguous. The length of the CDR3 is 13 residues. Looked up from germline, CDR1 is SGHVS and CDR2 is FNYEAQ. The germline V and J ends were trimmed by 4 bases and 4 bases, with 8 bases remaining between them. CDR3 loop: CASSSDAGNTIYF. In nucleotides, the CDR3 is TGTGCCAGCAGCTCCGATGCGGGAAACACCATATATTTT.

Here the CDR3 DNA reads TGCGCCAGCAGCCAAGCCGGAGGGCCCCTCCACTTT. This sequence encodes CASSQAGGPLHF. The rearrangement uses TRBV4-1 and TRBJ1-6; D not certain. V lost 1 base and J lost 13, with 8 bases in between. This CDR3 is built from 12 residues. Germline V lookup: CDR1 MGHRA, CDR2 YSYEKL.

This clone was counted a few times. The V gene is TRBV19, the J gene TRBJ2-1; 11 bases align to TRBD2. After removal of 8 bases from V and 1 base from J, the junction contained 7 bases not matched to a gene. Germline-derived CDR1 and CDR2 are LNHDA and SQIVND (reference sequence). CDR3 length: 16 amino acids. The CDR3 sequence is CASGDSGGASYNEQFF. As DNA, the CDR3 is TGTGCCAGTGGGGATAGCGGGGGGGCGTCCTACAATGAGCAGTTCTTC.

The chain is built from TRBV4-3 and TRBJ1-5, with a weak D call TRBD1 (5 bases). Per germline, CDR1 LGHNA and CDR2 YSLEER. The CDR3 extends over 14 amino acids. With 1 base removed from V and 7 bases from J, the gap between germline ends came to 11 bases. CDR3 region: CASSQGGEGQPQHF. The DNA of the CDR3 is TGCGCCAGCAGCCAAGGGGGGGAGGGACAGCCCCAGCATTTT.

This clone was seen a few times. This chain joins TRBV23-1 and TRBJ2-7; TRBD1 is a possible D gene (6 bases). TRBV23-1 qualifies as an ORF whose function is uncertain. The CDR3 runs 15 residues. The ends were cut back, 3 bases at V and 5 bases at J, with 17 bases in the middle. CDR3 in amino acids: CASSHLKQGSDEQYF. The CDR3 region has the DNA TGCGCCAGCAGTCACCTAAAACAGGGATCCGACGAGCAGTACTTC.

The rearrangement uses TRBV29-1 and TRBJ2-7; D may be TRBD1 (5 bases). Germline V gene sequence: CDR1 SQVTM, CDR2 ANQGSEA. This CDR3 contains 13 residues. V was pared by 5 bases and J by 4 bases, with 15 bases between. As DNA, the CDR3 is TGCAGCGTTAATAGGGGTCTCAATTACGAGCAGTACTTC. Its translation: CSVNRGLNYEQYF.

The V call is TRBV7-3, the J call TRBJ2-1; tentative D call: TRBD2 (6 bases). The CDR3 covers 16 residues. Germline V gene data show CDR1 as SGHTA and CDR2 as FQGTGA. The V end lost 2 bases, the J end lost 5 bases, and 16 bases lay between the germline ends. Here the CDR3 DNA reads TGTGCCAGCAGCTTACCGGTAGCGGAGAGCAACAATGAGCAGTTCTTC. Amino acids: CASSLPVAESNNEQFF.

Only a few counts were recorded for this clone. This chain joins TRBV5-1 and TRBJ1-4; 7 nucleotides line up with TRBD1. The CDR3 length is 13 residues. Trimming took 4 bases from V and 7 from J; bases not matched to a gene: 4. CDR1 and CDR2 (germline): SGHRS, YFSETQ. The CDR3 DNA is TGCGCCAGCAGCAGACAGGGAGGTGAAAAACTGTTTTTT. It yields the protein CASSRQGGEKLFF.

The chain uses TRBV7-2 and TRBJ1-5; perhaps TRBD1 as D (5 bases). The CDR3 extends over 15 amino acids. Deletions cut 5 bases from V and 9 bases from J, with 20 bases between. Germline V CDR1 and CDR2: SGHTA, FQGNSA. The CDR3 sequence: CASSEGAGNNWPQHF. The CDR3 nucleotides are TGTGCCAGCAGCGAAGGGGCAGGGAATAATTGGCCCCAGCATTTT. Combining the CDR3 with reference TRBV7-2 and TRBJ1-5 gives the whole variable domain GAGVSQSPSNKVTEKGKDVELRCDPISGHTALYWYRQSLGQGLEFLIYFQGNSAPDKSGLPSDRFSAERTGGSVSTLTIQRTQQEDSAVYLCASSEGAGNNWPQHFGDGTRLSIL.

The CDR3 loop is CAWSWGAGAGEAFF. For the CDR3, the DNA is TGTGCCTGGAGTTGGGGTGCAGGGGCCGGGGAAGCTTTCTTT. This chain uses TRBV30 with TRBJ1-1, with D tentatively TRBD1 (6 bases). Germline assignment: CDR1 GTSNPN and CDR2 SVGIG (reference sequence). V shed 2 bases and J shed 8 bases, with 18 bases lying between them. This CDR3 has 14 residues.

This clone was picked up a small number of times. CDR3 nucleotides: TGTGCCAGCAGCCCGCAGGGCCCCTACGAGCAGTACTTC. Its translation: CASSPQGPYEQYF. The rearrangement links TRBV7-9 to TRBJ2-7; D is perhaps TRBD1 (5 bases). CDR1 and CDR2 from the germline V gene are SEHNR and FQNEAQ (reference sequence). V was pared by 5 bases and J by 2 bases, with 10 bases between. The CDR3 has 13 amino acids.

This clone was seen a few times. The rearrangement joins TRBV28 to TRBJ2-7; 9 positions agree with TRBD2. The V segment lost 4 bases and the J segment 4 bases; nucleotides outside the gene matches: 2. CDR1 is MDHEN, CDR2 SYDVKM, per germline. The CDR3 spans 13 residues. The CDR3 spells CASSSSGIYEQYF. Here the CDR3 DNA reads TGTGCCAGCAGTTCTAGCGGGATTTACGAGCAGTACTTC.

V and J are TRBV7-2 and TRBJ1-3, with D hard to call. Trimming stripped 6 bases from V and 2 bases from J, with 17 bases between. CDR1 and CDR2 (germline): SGHTA, FQGNSA. The CDR3 is made up of 16 amino acids. CDR3 sequence: CASSETPTWAGNTIYF. CDR3 DNA sequence: TGTGCCAGCAGTGAAACCCCGACTTGGGCTGGAAACACCATATATTTT.

This clone was detected only once. V is TRBV4-3 and J is TRBJ2-5; 7 bases line up with TRBD2. Germline CDR1 and CDR2: LGHNA and YSLEER. The ends lost 4 bases at V and 11 bases at J; junction bases unmatched: 13. This CDR3 has 14 amino acids. CDR3 loop: CASSPGPQWREQYF. The CDR3 DNA reads as TGCGCCAGCAGCCCGGGACCACAGTGGCGGGAGCAGTACTTC.

This chain connects TRBV29-1 to TRBJ1-2, with D maybe TRBD1 (6 bases). Germline lookup yields CDR1 SQVTM and CDR2 ANQGSEA. Deletions cut 2 bases from V and 7 bases from J, with 14 bases between. The CDR3 loop spans 13 amino acids. The CDR3 DNA reads as TGCAGCGTTGAACAGGGGAGAGTTAGTGGCTACACCTTC. It translates to CSVEQGRVSGYTF.

The CDR3 protein is CASSAGTGGASTEAFF. The CDR3 region has the DNA TGCGCCAGCAGCGCTGGGACAGGGGGCGCAAGCACTGAAGCTTTCTTT. V gene TRBV5-1 combines with J gene TRBJ1-1; 12 positions agree with TRBD1. Germline values: CDR1 SGHRS, CDR2 YFSETQ. V was pared by 4 bases and J by 4 bases, with 8 bases of the junction left unmatched. The CDR3 has 16 amino acids.